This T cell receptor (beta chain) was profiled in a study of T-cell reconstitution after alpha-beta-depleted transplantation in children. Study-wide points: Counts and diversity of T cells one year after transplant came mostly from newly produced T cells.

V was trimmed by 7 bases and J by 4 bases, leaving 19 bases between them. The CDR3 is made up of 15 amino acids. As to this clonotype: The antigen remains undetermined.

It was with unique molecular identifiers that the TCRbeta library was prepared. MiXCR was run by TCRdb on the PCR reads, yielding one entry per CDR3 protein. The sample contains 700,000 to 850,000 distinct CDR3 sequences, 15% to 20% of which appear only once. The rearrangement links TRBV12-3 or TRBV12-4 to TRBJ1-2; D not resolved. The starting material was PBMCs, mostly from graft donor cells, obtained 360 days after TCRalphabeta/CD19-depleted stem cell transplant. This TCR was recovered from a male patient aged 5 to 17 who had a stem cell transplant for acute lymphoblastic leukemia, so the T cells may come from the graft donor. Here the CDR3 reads CASTFLHPGLYGYTF. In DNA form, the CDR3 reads TGTGCCAGCACCTTTCTCCACCCGGGTCTCTATGGCTACACCTTC.